Listed here are 24 T cell receptor beta chains from one sample, sequenced in a study of cytomegalovirus exposure and HLA in healthy donors (TCRdb year 2017). The receptor library was made with the immunoSEQ multiplex PCR assay. A mixture of 60 forward primers for TCR Vbeta segments and 13 reverse primers for TCR Jbeta segments was used in the multiplex PCR. The source is immuneACCESS, and TCRdb retained only in-frame sequences with V and J called. Part of the clones is not carried over; for the studies checked, unresolved V genes explain less than half of this, and the remainder is unexplained. This sample's table contains 120,000 to 150,000 clones. Of the sample, 2% to 3% is held by the ten largest clones. The source material was PBMCs. The receptors were sampled from a man aged 40-49 years in good health and CMV-seronegative.

The chain uses TRBV2 and TRBJ2-7, with D maybe TRBD2 (6 bases). The V gene lost 6 bases and the J gene lost 4 bases, with 10 bases spanning the gap. The CDR3 is 12 amino acids. The germline V gene has CDR1 SNHLY and CDR2 FYNNEI. CDR3 in DNA: TGTGCCAGCAGCGGGGCGGGGTACGAGCAGTACTTC. It is translated as CASSGAGYEQYF.

This chain links TRBV27 with TRBJ2-7, with D perhaps matching TRBD1 (6 bases). This CDR3 comprises 14 residues. Germline assignment: CDR1 MNHEY and CDR2 SMNVEV (reference sequence). The V and J ends lost 2 bases and 5 bases respectively, with 13 bases between them. The CDR3: CASSLVAGDHEQYF. The CDR3 region has the DNA TGTGCCAGCAGTTTAGTGGCAGGGGACCACGAGCAGTACTTC.

The chain is built from TRBV6-1 and TRBJ2-1, with D maybe TRBD1 (5 bases). The CDR3 is made up of 15 amino acids. V was shortened by 6 bases and J by 1 base, with 13 bases between the two germline ends. CDR1 MNHNS and CDR2 SASEGT come from the germline V gene. CDR3 in amino acids: CASSPGPLSYNEQFF. The CDR3 DNA is TGTGCCAGCAGCCCAGGGCCCCTTTCCTACAATGAGCAGTTCTTC.

This chain joins TRBV7-6 and TRBJ1-2; TRBD1 might be the D (5 bases). Between the trimmed V and J ends, which lost 5 bases and 6 bases, there was a span of 13 bases. Germline V gene sequence: CDR1 SGHVS, CDR2 FNYEAQ. The CDR3 loop spans 13 amino acids. This chain's CDR3 is CASSLTRGNGYTF. Here the CDR3 DNA reads TGTGCCAGCAGCCTAACACGGGGGAATGGCTACACCTTC.

This chain links TRBV7-2 with TRBJ2-6, with 8 bases lining up with TRBD1. Germline trimming cut 5 bases from V and 2 bases from J; bases unmatched to any gene: 11. The CDR3 is made up of 18 amino acids. Germline assignment: CDR1 SGHTA and CDR2 FQGNSA. In DNA, the CDR3 is TGTGCCAGCAGCCCCAAAATGCCAGGGGGCGCTGGGGCCAACGTCCTGACTTTC. This sequence encodes CASSPKMPGGAGANVLTF.

This chain connects TRBV28 to TRBJ1-6; TRBD1 might be the D (5 bases). This CDR3 comprises 17 residues. Germline loops: CDR1 MDHEN, CDR2 SYDVKM. V gave up 3 bases and J gave up 9 bases, with 21 bases separating them. The CDR3 region has the DNA TGTGCCAGCAGTTTCCCCCCGTCGGTTTCTCAGGGTTCACCCCTCCACTTT. As protein: CASSFPPSVSQGSPLHF. Supplemented by reference TRBV28 and TRBJ1-6, the full variable domain reads DVKVTQSSRYLVKRTGEKVFLECVQDMDHENMFWYRQDPGLGLRLIYFSYDVKMKEKGDIPEGYSVSREKKERFSLILESASTNQTSMYLCASSFPPSVSQGSPLHFGNGTRLTVT.

The V gene is TRBV11-1, the J gene TRBJ1-2, with 7 bases that match TRBD1. The CDR3 is 16 amino acids. The V gene end was trimmed by 3 bases and the J gene end by 4 bases; junction bases not matched to a gene: 11. Germline V lookup: CDR1 SGHAT, CDR2 FQDESV (reference sequence). The CDR3 DNA is TGTGCCAGCAGCTTCGCAGCGGGCGGACAGGCCTATGGCTACACCTTC. This codes for CASSFAAGGQAYGYTF.

J is TRBJ2-2 and V is TRBV6-1; a possible D gene is TRBD2 (6 bases). The length of the CDR3 is 14 residues. The germline CDR1 and CDR2 sequences are MNHNS and SASEGT. Trimming removed 2 bases at V and 4 bases at J, with 8 bases between. The CDR3 loop is CASSEYGGTGELFF. The CDR3 coding sequence is TGTGCCAGCAGTGAATACGGGGGCACCGGGGAGCTGTTTTTT.

The chain links TRBV6-1 to TRBJ2-3; possible D gene TRBD1, 7 bases. The CDR3 spans 14 residues. The V end was cut by 5 bases, the J end by 4 bases, with 13 bases between. CDR1 MNHNS and CDR2 SASEGT come from the germline V gene. The CDR3 sequence: CASSRQGGPDTQYF. The DNA for the CDR3 is TGTGCCAGCAGTCGACAGGGAGGCCCAGATACGCAGTATTTT.

The chain carries TRBV7-3 and TRBJ2-3; 8 bases align to TRBD2. This CDR3 comprises 17 residues. Trimming cost V 9 bases and J 7 bases; bases outside gene matches: 21. Looked up from germline, CDR1 is SGHTA and CDR2 is FQGTGA. CDR3 in DNA: TGTGCCAGTTCGGAATTTAGCGGGGCACCTGGGAGGTATACGCAGTATTTT. Translation: CASSEFSGAPGRYTQYF.

The rearrangement joins TRBV7-9 to TRBJ1-6, with a weak D call TRBD1 (5 bases). The V end was cut by 0 bases, the J end by 5 bases, with 20 bases between. This CDR3 region has 19 residues. Germline CDR1 reads SEHNR; CDR2 reads FQNEAQ (reference sequence). The CDR3 protein is CASSLAMSGVNHDNSPLHF. The CDR3 region has the DNA TGTGCCAGCAGCTTAGCCATGTCGGGGGTTAATCACGATAATTCACCCCTCCACTTT.

The chain recombines TRBV5-1 with TRBJ1-1; D is unclear. V was trimmed by 2 bases and J by 7 bases, leaving 12 bases between them. The germline V gene encodes CDR1 SGHRS and CDR2 YFSETQ. This CDR3 contains 13 residues. Here the CDR3 DNA reads TGCGCCAGCAGCTTATTAGAACTAAGTGAAGCTTTCTTT. This encodes CASSLLELSEAFF.

The V call is TRBV6-5, the J call TRBJ1-2, with D possibly being TRBD1 (5 bases). The length of the CDR3 is 12 residues. Germline loops: CDR1 MNHEY, CDR2 SVGAGI. The V end lost 5 bases, the J end lost 6 bases, and 10 bases lay between the germline ends. The CDR3 DNA is TGTGCCAGCAGTCGCTCGGGGGATGGCTACACCTTC. This translates into CASSRSGDGYTF.

The CDR3 DNA is TGTGCCAGCAGTCCTATCCTTCCTAACTATGGCTACACCTTC. Residues: CASSPILPNYGYTF. The chain couples TRBV11-2 to TRBJ1-2; D is ambiguous. The CDR3 has 14 residues. The germline V gene encodes CDR1 SGHAT and CDR2 FQNNGV. Trimming removed 6 bases at V and 0 bases at J, with 11 bases between.

The gene calls are TRBV7-7 and TRBJ2-5; possible D gene TRBD2, 5 bases. Trimming removed 5 bases at V and 5 bases at J, with 9 bases between. CDR1 SSHAT and CDR2 FNYEAQ come from the germline V gene (reference sequence). The CDR3 is 12 residues long. DNA for the CDR3: TGTGCCAGCAGCCCGGGAAGGGAGACCCAGTACTTC. Its protein is CASSPGRETQYF.

The V and J genes are TRBV2 and TRBJ2-7; D might be TRBD2 (6 bases). There are 14 residues in the CDR3. CDR1 is SNHLY and CDR2 is FYNNEI in the germline V gene. The ends were cut back, 6 bases at V and 3 bases at J, with 15 bases in the middle. CDR3 region: CASSREGLGYEQYF. Written as DNA, the CDR3 is TGTGCCAGCAGCCGAGAGGGACTGGGCTACGAGCAGTACTTC.

The chain has TRBV9 and TRBJ1-5, with D tentatively TRBD1 (5 bases). The length of the CDR3 is 15 residues. Per the germline V gene, CDR1 is SGDLS and CDR2 is YYNGEE. V lost 2 bases and J 4 bases, leaving 13 bases between the germline ends. CDR3 bases: TGTGCCAGCAGCGTCTCCGGGACTCAGAATCAGCCCCAGCATTTT. This gives the protein CASSVSGTQNQPQHF.

The CDR3 protein is CASSVGSSGDSSYNEQFF. In DNA, the CDR3 is TGTGCCAGTAGTGTCGGTTCTAGCGGGGATTCATCCTACAATGAGCAGTTCTTC. V gene TRBV19 combines with J gene TRBJ2-1; 9 nucleotides match TRBD2. The CDR3 has 18 residues. CDR1 is LNHDA and CDR2 is SQIVND in the germline V gene (reference sequence). The ends lost 5 bases at V and 1 base at J; junction bases unmatched: 12. The full variable domain, with the rest looked up from reference TRBV19 and TRBJ2-1, is DGGITQSPKYLFRKEGQNVTLSCEQNLNHDAMYWYRQDPGQGLRLIYYSQIVNDFQKGDIAEGYSVSREKKESFPLTVTSAQKNPTAFYLCASSVGSSGDSSYNEQFFGPGTRLTVL.

This sequence joins TRBV7-3 and TRBJ2-1; maybe TRBD1 (5 bases). Germline assignment: CDR1 SGHTA and CDR2 FQGTGA. This CDR3 region has 13 residues. Trimming took 2 bases from V and 6 from J, leaving 8 bases between them. For the CDR3, the DNA is TGTGCCAGCAGCTTATATAGGGGCAATGAGCAGTTCTTC. Encoded protein: CASSLYRGNEQFF.

The chain is built from TRBV6-1 and TRBJ2-7, with a weak D call TRBD2 (5 bases). CDR1 is MNHNS and CDR2 is SASEGT in the germline V gene. V was cut by 6 bases and J by 2 bases, with 14 bases left in between. CDR3 length equals 14 residues. The CDR3 region is CASSLRRRPYEQYF. In DNA form, the CDR3 reads TGTGCCAGCAGCCTGCGACGGAGGCCCTACGAGCAGTACTTC.

The chain recombines TRBV6-6 with TRBJ1-2; tentative D call: TRBD1 (6 bases). V was pared by 6 bases and J by 5 bases, with 13 bases between. Germline V gene data show CDR1 as MNHNY and CDR2 as SVGAGI (reference sequence). The CDR3 contains 13 residues. This chain's CDR3 is CASSLRGGYGYTF. The CDR3 coding sequence is TGTGCCAGCAGCCTCAGGGGAGGGTATGGCTACACCTTC.

The CDR3 spells CATRRRDHTDTQYF. CDR3 nucleotides: TGTGCCACCCGAAGGAGGGACCACACAGATACGCAGTATTTT. The chain recombines TRBV13 with TRBJ2-3; D may be TRBD2 (6 bases). The CDR3 extends over 14 amino acids. Trimming took off 10 bases at V and 2 bases at J, with 16 bases between the two ends. Germline V gene lookup returns CDR1 PRHDT and CDR2 FYEKMQ (reference sequence). The whole variable domain, filled in from reference TRBV13 and TRBJ2-3, reads AAGVIQSPRHLIKEKRETATLKCYPIPRHDTVYWYQQGPGQDPQFLISFYEKMQSDKGSIPDRFSAQQFSDYHSELNMSSLELGDSALYFCATRRRDHTDTQYFGPGTRLTVL.

The rearrangement links TRBV19 to TRBJ1-5; D not certain. The CDR3 consists of 15 residues. The V end lost 2 bases, the J end lost 0 bases, and 8 bases lay between the germline ends. In germline, CDR1 is LNHDA, CDR2 SQIVND (reference sequence). CDR3 nucleotide sequence: TGTGCCAGTAGTATAACAGCCTATAGCAATCAGCCCCAGCATTTT. Amino acid sequence: CASSITAYSNQPQHF.

The chain has TRBV19 and TRBJ2-1, with 11 nucleotides matching TRBD2. The CDR3 extends over 17 amino acids. Per the germline V gene, CDR1 is LNHDA and CDR2 is SQIVND (reference sequence). The V segment lost 5 bases and the J segment 1 base; nucleotides outside the gene matches: 7. CDR3: CASSLSSGGLSYNEQFF. Here the CDR3 DNA reads TGTGCCAGTAGTCTTTCTAGCGGGGGGCTGTCCTACAATGAGCAGTTCTTC.